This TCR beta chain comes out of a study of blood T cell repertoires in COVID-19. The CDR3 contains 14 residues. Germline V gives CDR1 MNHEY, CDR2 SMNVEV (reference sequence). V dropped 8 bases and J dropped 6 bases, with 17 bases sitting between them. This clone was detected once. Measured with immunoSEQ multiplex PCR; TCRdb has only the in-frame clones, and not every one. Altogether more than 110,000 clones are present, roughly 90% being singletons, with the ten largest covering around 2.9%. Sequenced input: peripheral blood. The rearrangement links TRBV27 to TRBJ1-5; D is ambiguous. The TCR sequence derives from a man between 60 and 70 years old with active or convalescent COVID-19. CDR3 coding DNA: TGTGCCAGCGGACCCCGGGAGGCTGGTCAGCCCCAGCATTTT. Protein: CASGPREAGQPQHF.